Presented here are 24 T cell receptor beta chains from one specimen sequenced in a study of T-cell reconstitution after alpha-beta-depleted transplantation in children. The authors prepared the TCRbeta library with unique molecular identifiers. From the PCR reads, TCRdb called clonotypes with MiXCR, one entry per CDR3 protein. The sample shows hundreds of thousands of distinct CDR3 sequences, approximately 15% of them seen only once. Sequences were derived from PBMCs, mostly from graft donor cells, sampled 360 days after TCRalphabeta/CD19-depleted stem cell transplant. The receptors come from a male patient between 10 and 17 years old who had a stem cell transplant for acute lymphoblastic leukemia, so the T cells may come from the graft donor.

The V gene is TRBV4-1, the J gene TRBJ2-5; possible D gene TRBD2, 6 bases. V lost 2 bases and J lost 5, with 27 bases in between. The CDR3 totals 19 residues. Germline loops: CDR1 MGHRA, CDR2 YSYEKL. CDR3 in DNA: TGCGCCAGCAGCCAATGGGTGGAGCGGGCATCAAGACAGTATGAGACCCAGTACTTC. It is translated as CASSQWVERASRQYETQYF.

The CDR3 bases are TGTGCCAGCAGCTATGCTCAGTACTTC. It codes for CASSYAQYF. The V and J genes are TRBV11-2 and TRBJ2-7; D not resolved. Trimming shortened V by 4 bases and J by 10 bases, and 5 bases separated the two germline ends. Looked up from germline, CDR1 is SGHAT and CDR2 is FQNNGV. The CDR3 length is 9 residues.

This clonotype was seen at least ten times. This chain joins TRBV5-1 and TRBJ1-1; 9 bases align to TRBD1. The CDR3 is 15 residues long. Germline-derived CDR1 and CDR2 are SGHRS and YFSETQ. Trimming removed 7 bases from V and 1 base from J; junction bases left unmatched: 8. The CDR3 is CASYRQGGTNTEAFF. The DNA of the CDR3 is TGCGCCAGCTACCGACAGGGGGGCACGAACACTGAAGCTTTCTTT.

This clonotype was observed a few times. The chain couples TRBV25-1 to TRBJ2-2; D assignment may be TRBD1 or TRBD2 (5 bases each). V dropped 3 bases and J dropped 3 bases, with 20 bases sitting between them. The V gene's germline CDR1 is MGHDK and CDR2 SYGVNS. This CDR3 is built from 18 residues. The CDR3 DNA is TGTGCCAGCAGTGAGGCCACCCCTTTGGGACCTTACACCGGGGAGCTGTTTTTT. This gives the protein CASSEATPLGPYTGELFF.

Written as DNA, the CDR3 is TGTGCCAGCACCATGGACAGACAAGAGACCCAGTACTTC. Its protein product is CASTMDRQETQYF. V and J are TRBV6-1 and TRBJ2-5, with TRBD1 as a possible D gene (6 bases). Per the germline V gene, CDR1 is MNHNS and CDR2 is SASEGT. The V gene lost 7 bases and the J gene lost 2 bases, with 11 bases spanning the gap. The CDR3 is 13 amino acids.

This clonotype was detected a few times. V usage is TRBV5-5 and J usage is TRBJ1-2; 7 positions match TRBD1. The junction had 18 bases not matched to a gene; V was cut back by 0 bases and J by 7 bases. This CDR3 contains 18 residues. Germline CDR1 is SGHKS and CDR2 is YYEKEE (reference sequence). The CDR3 DNA is TGTGCCAGCAGCTTGGGGCGGGTTACAGGGGAACATTCCGGTGGCTACACCTTC. Encoded protein: CASSLGRVTGEHSGGYTF.

This clonotype was picked up a small number of times. The rearrangement joins TRBV21-1 to TRBJ2-1; no check of the table's D call, TRBD2, against the DNA was made. TRBV21-1 is described as a pseudogene. This CDR3 contains 13 residues. In DNA form, the CDR3 reads TGTGCCAGCAAGGCTAGCCGATACAATGAGCAGTTCTTC. Translation gives CASKASRYNEQFF.

This clonotype was seen at least ten times. The CDR3 DNA is TGTGCCAGCAGCCAACCAGGGACTAGCGGTTACAATGAGCAGTTCTTC. It translates to CASSQPGTSGYNEQFF. The V gene is TRBV4-2, the J gene TRBJ2-1; 11 bases map to TRBD2. The CDR3 is 16 amino acids. V shed 2 bases and J 4 bases; nucleotides not matched to a gene: 4. Germline V gene lookup returns CDR1 LGHNA and CDR2 YNFKEQ.

This clonotype was found many times. The chain uses TRBV5-1 and TRBJ1-1; D call uncertain. Germline values: CDR1 SGHRS, CDR2 YFSETQ. V lost 4 bases to trimming and J lost 0 bases, with 13 bases between them. This CDR3 comprises 15 residues. DNA for the CDR3: TGCGCCAGCAGCCAAACCACAGCGCTGAACACTGAAGCTTTCTTT. This codes for CASSQTTALNTEAFF.

The CDR3 is CASNAGTTVYTDTQYF. The DNA for the CDR3 is TGTGCCAGCAACGCTGGGACGACGGTTTATACAGATACGCAGTATTTT. The chain links TRBV7-9 to TRBJ2-3; D might be TRBD1 or TRBD2, each matching 5 bases. Trimming shortened V by 7 bases and J by 3 bases, and 20 bases separated the two germline ends. Germline assignment: CDR1 SEHNR and CDR2 FQNEAQ (reference sequence). This CDR3 region has 16 residues.

The V and J genes are TRBV7-9 and TRBJ2-3; TRBD2 agrees at 9 bases. Germline loops: CDR1 SEHNR, CDR2 FQNEAQ (reference sequence). The V gene end was trimmed by 3 bases and the J gene end by 2 bases; junction bases not matched to a gene: 9. CDR3 length: 17 residues. CDR3 region: CASSFYHLAGLTDTQYF. The CDR3, as DNA: TGTGCCAGCAGCTTTTACCATCTAGCGGGGCTCACAGATACGCAGTATTTT.

This clonotype was counted ten times or more. The chain combines TRBV10-3 with TRBJ2-5, with TRBD2 matching over 11 bases. CDR1 ENHRY and CDR2 SYGVKD come from the germline V gene. This CDR3 comprises 16 residues. The V segment lost 6 bases and the J segment 3 bases; nucleotides outside the gene matches: 9. The CDR3 is CAISERLAGREETQYF. For the CDR3, the DNA is TGTGCCATCAGCGAGAGACTAGCGGGACGGGAAGAGACCCAGTACTTC.

The chain recombines TRBV20-1 with TRBJ1-5, with D hard to call. This CDR3 spans 14 amino acids. V was cut by 3 bases and J by 0 bases, with 9 bases left in between. From germline, CDR1 is DFQATT and CDR2 SNEGSKA (reference sequence). The CDR3 spells CSASWADSNQPQHF. The CDR3, as DNA: TGCAGTGCTAGTTGGGCAGATAGCAATCAGCCCCAGCATTTT.

This chain joins TRBV5-1 and TRBJ1-1; D remains unclear. Trimming left V 7 bases short and J 1 base short, with 17 bases between. The CDR3 runs to 15 residues. CDR1 SGHRS and CDR2 YFSETQ come from the germline V gene. CDR3 residues: CASRRPAGENTEAFF. The DNA for the CDR3 is TGCGCCAGCCGCCGCCCGGCAGGAGAGAACACTGAAGCTTTCTTT.

This rearrangement joins TRBV5-1 to TRBJ2-1, with D possibly TRBD2 on 5 matching bases. Trimming left V 0 bases short and J 3 bases short, with 13 bases between. The V gene's germline CDR1 is SGHRS and CDR2 YFSETQ. This CDR3 has 16 residues. For the CDR3, the DNA is TGCGCCAGCAGCTTGGCCGAACTAGTGCTCTACAATGAGCAGTTCTTC. It yields the protein CASSLAELVLYNEQFF.

The V gene is TRBV7-8, the J gene TRBJ1-2; 10 bases agree with TRBD1. The V gene end was trimmed by 5 bases and the J gene end by 2 bases; junction bases not matched to a gene: 8. In germline, CDR1 is SGHVS, CDR2 FQNEAQ. The CDR3 sequence is 16 residues long. CDR3 in amino acids: CASSASRDRGNYGYTF. The DNA for the CDR3 is TGTGCCAGCAGCGCATCACGGGACAGGGGAAACTATGGCTACACCTTC.

This clonotype was observed a handful of times. The J gene is TRBJ2-1, the V gene TRBV3-1; 11 bases map to TRBD2. This CDR3 has 16 amino acids. Germline V CDR1 and CDR2: LGHDT, YNNKEL (reference sequence). Trimming removed 1 base from V and 14 bases from J; junction bases left unmatched: 13. The CDR3: CASSQVVAGGPMKEFF. CDR3 DNA: TGTGCCAGCAGCCAAGTAGTAGCGGGAGGGCCGATGAAAGAGTTCTTC.

The genes are TRBV5-1 and TRBJ2-7; 9 bases line up with TRBD1. Germline V CDR1 and CDR2: SGHRS, YFSETQ. There are 16 residues in the CDR3. Unmatched junction bases numbered 11, after V lost 6 bases and J lost 1 base. The CDR3 sequence: CASTPSPGQGSYEQYF. CDR3 DNA: TGCGCCAGCACCCCTTCTCCGGGACAGGGATCCTACGAGCAGTACTTC.

V is TRBV5-1 and J is TRBJ2-1, with 8 bases aligning to TRBD2. Per the germline V gene, CDR1 is SGHRS and CDR2 is YFSETQ. The CDR3 contains 16 residues. After removal of 0 bases from V and 4 bases from J, the junction contained 6 bases not matched to a gene. CDR3 region: CASSLAGSGGYNEQFF. CDR3 in DNA: TGCGCCAGCAGCTTGGCCGGGTCGGGAGGGTACAATGAGCAGTTCTTC.

This clonotype was picked up a small number of times. CDR3 DNA: TGCGCCAGCAGCCAAGGCAACCCAGGGGGCTGGGGCTACACCTTC. Amino acid sequence: CASSQGNPGGWGYTF. The gene calls are TRBV4-1 and TRBJ1-2, with TRBD1 identical over 8 bases. The length of the CDR3 is 15 residues. Germline CDR1 reads MGHRA; CDR2 reads YSYEKL. J gave up 8 bases and V 1 base, and 9 bases lay outside the gene matches.

This clonotype was counted a few times. The chain uses TRBV7-9 and TRBJ2-5; 7 nucleotides match TRBD2. This CDR3 region has 15 residues. Germline V lookup: CDR1 SEHNR, CDR2 FQNEAQ (reference sequence). V dropped 5 bases and J dropped 5; count of bases not matched to a gene: 11. In DNA form, the CDR3 reads TGTGCCAGCAGCCCACAGACTAGCCTCCGGGAGACCCAGTACTTC. Translating gives CASSPQTSLRETQYF.

This clonotype has at least ten counts. The gene calls are TRBV5-1 and TRBJ1-1; D unresolved. Trimming took 1 base from V and 4 from J, leaving 11 bases between them. The CDR3 covers 14 residues. Germline V gene data show CDR1 as SGHRS and CDR2 as YFSETQ. The CDR3 DNA reads TGCGCCAGCAGCTTGTCCGGACGAATCACTGAAGCTTTCTTT. Translating it yields CASSLSGRITEAFF.

This chain joins TRBV27 and TRBJ1-2, with unresolved D. Germline CDR1 and CDR2: MNHEY and SMNVEV (reference sequence). The CDR3 consists of 15 residues. Trimming left V 0 bases short and J 4 bases short, with 12 bases between. The CDR3 coding sequence is TGTGCCAGCAGTTTATCGGACCCCGGGCTCTATGGCTACACCTTC. Translation gives CASSLSDPGLYGYTF.

The chain links TRBV24-1 to TRBJ2-7; 7 bases are shared with TRBD1. This CDR3 is 15 amino acids long. Germline CDR1 KGHDR, CDR2 SFDVKD. Losses at the gene ends were 2 bases for V and 2 bases for J; bases not matched to a gene: 5. DNA for the CDR3: TGTGCCACCAGTGATTCGGGACAGTTACCCTACGAGCAGTACTTC. Protein: CATSDSGQLPYEQYF.